This T cell receptor beta chain was identified during a study of T cell responses to AZD1222 COVID-19 vaccine (dated by TCRdb to the early 2020s). For the study in its entirety: Because spike-specific TCR depth and breadth did not differ between the two schedules, AZD1222 recipients who got a second dose at roughly 4 weeks were pooled with those who got a second dose at roughly 12 weeks. A total of about 240 trial participants underwent TCR sequencing, of whom 207 received two doses of AZD1222 and about 26 received two doses of the MenACWY control vaccine. Enrollment into the trials was organized by age into subgroups of 18-55, 56-69 and 70-plus years, and those subgroups contained about 150, 27 and 61 TCR-sequenced participants, respectively. The research as a whole found: After two AZD1222 doses, both the breadth and the depth of spike-specific TCRs were significantly higher than at day 0 and than in MenACWY recipients. Because no day 14 peak-response samples were available, the repertoires could be characterized only after the peak T cell response. The vaccine-associated CD4 TCRs covered the entire spike protein, and the dominant responses fell in regions 160-218 and 743-854. In the small 56-69-year group, the increase in depth fell short of significance, most likely because of low power. Conclusions about previously exposed vaccinees are limited, since just a handful of AZD1222 recipients were seropositive for SARS-CoV-2 at baseline. Most participants were white British and females outnumbered males, and the authors suggested that clonal diversity may have been underestimated. Epitopes outside the regions mutated in the B.1.351 and B.1.1.7 variants were reportedly recognized by nearly half of the unique spike-specific TCRs.

The sample's time point label, decoded: baseline before first vaccination. Samples from vaccinated people were obtained from the UK trials COV001 and COV002, which included a single-blind randomized controlled phase 2/3 trial of AZD1222 (ChAdOx1 nCoV-19) in healthy adults. Trial participant PBMC samples were collected at day 0 and day 28 after the second dose for TCRbeta chain sequencing. The CDR3 regions of human TCRbeta chains were analyzed by immunosequencing. The authors processed their data as follows. Repertoire TCRs were matched against a reference library of SARS-CoV-2-specific TCRs generated with the MIRA antigen-specificity platform. Breadth meant the fraction of unique TCRs that were SARS-CoV-2-associated, whereas depth meant the fraction of total T cells that were SARS-CoV-2-associated. Using the MIRA data, every spike-specific TCR was mapped to the spike region that the TCR reacted to and assigned to either a CD4 or a CD8 class. Log10-transformed breadth and depth values were compared by one-way ANOVA with Sidak's multiple comparisons tests. As stored in TCRdb, this immuneACCESS dataset retains in-frame rearrangements with V and J assigned. A fraction of the clones does not appear; measured against another copy, unresolved V genes explain less than half of the discrepancy, and the remainder lacks a known reason. V, J and clone size are taken as reported in that table, and D and trimming were inferred from the DNA itself. Counted in this sample were 150,000 to 200,000 clones; roughly 94% of them appeared once. About 0.6% of the sample rests with the top ten.

Concerning this clone itself: Its antigen remains unidentified. Base-call qualities are not available, and no considerably larger clone is one nucleotide away.

Per the germline V gene, SNHLY is the CDR1 and FYNNEI is the CDR2. Its CDR3 holds 15 amino acids, cysteine through phenylalanine. The only DNA kept is the CDR3, 45 bases in frame from the first base. Germline trimming amounts to 8 bases on V and 3 bases on J, with 6 as the count of junction bases outside the gene matches. The receptor chain draws on TRBV2 and TRBJ2-1; 11 bases in the junction line up with TRBD2. The clonotype was recovered from an adult in good health. The input for sequencing was peripheral blood, taken on day 0 of AZD1222 vaccination. CDR3 region: CASGGGTSGYNEQFF. The DNA sequence is TGTGCCAGCGGTGGGGGGACTAGCGGCTACAATGAGCAGTTCTTC.